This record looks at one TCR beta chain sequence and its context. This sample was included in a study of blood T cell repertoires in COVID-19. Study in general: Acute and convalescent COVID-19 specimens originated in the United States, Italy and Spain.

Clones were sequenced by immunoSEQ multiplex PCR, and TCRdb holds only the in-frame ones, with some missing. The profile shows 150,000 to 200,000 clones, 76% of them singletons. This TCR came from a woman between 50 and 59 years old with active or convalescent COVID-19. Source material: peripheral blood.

The chain's CDR3 is CASSLGGRAGELFF. The CDR3 DNA reads as TGTGCCAGCAGCCTAGGGGGCCGGGCCGGGGAGCTGTTTTTT. The genes are TRBV2 and TRBJ2-2; 7 positions match TRBD1. This CDR3 has 14 amino acids. V was clipped by 6 bases and J by 6 bases; unmatched bases: 7. Germline assignment: CDR1 SNHLY and CDR2 FYNNEI.